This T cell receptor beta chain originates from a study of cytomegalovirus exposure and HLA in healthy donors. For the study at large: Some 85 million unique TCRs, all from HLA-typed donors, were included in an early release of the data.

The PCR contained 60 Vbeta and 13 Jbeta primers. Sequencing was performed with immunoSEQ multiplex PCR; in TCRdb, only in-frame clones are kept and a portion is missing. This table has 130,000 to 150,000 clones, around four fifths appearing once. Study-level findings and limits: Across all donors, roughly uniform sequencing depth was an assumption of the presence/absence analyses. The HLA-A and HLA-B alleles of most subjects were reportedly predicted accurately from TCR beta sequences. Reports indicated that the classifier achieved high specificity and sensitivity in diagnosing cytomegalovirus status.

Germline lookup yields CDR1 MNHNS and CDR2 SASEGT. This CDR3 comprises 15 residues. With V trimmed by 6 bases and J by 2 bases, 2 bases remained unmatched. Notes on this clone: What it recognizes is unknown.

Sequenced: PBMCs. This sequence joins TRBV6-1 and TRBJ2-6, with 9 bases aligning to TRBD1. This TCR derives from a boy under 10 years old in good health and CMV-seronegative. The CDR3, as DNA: TGTGCCAGCAGACGGACAGGGGCTGGGGCCAACGTCCTGACTTTC. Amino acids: CASRRTGAGANVLTF.